The source of this T cell receptor (beta chain) is a study of shared T cell receptors in the human thymus. Produced via immunoSEQ multiplex PCR; TCRdb's table is partial and in-frame only. The sample consists of 540,000 or so clones, approximately 80% of them appearing once. These sequences were also reported in another study, on human thymus T cells. As that report states: Corrective heart surgery yielded resections, and these provided the thymus tissue.

This TCR derives from a boy in the first two years of life with a congenital heart defect. Sequencing used thymocytes.

CDR3: CASSPVPTGTTYEQYF. CDR3 DNA sequence: TGTGCCAGCTCACCAGTGCCTACCGGGACAACCTACGAGCAGTACTTC. The gene calls are TRBV18 and TRBJ2-7; a possible D gene is TRBD1 (6 bases). Trimming shortened V by 2 bases and J by 2 bases, and 16 bases separated the two germline ends. The germline V gene encodes CDR1 KGHSH and CDR2 LQKENI. This CDR3 region has 16 residues. Combining the CDR3 with reference TRBV18 and TRBJ2-7 gives the whole variable domain NAGVMQNPRHLVRRRGQEARLRCSPMKGHSHVYWYRQLPEEGLKFMVYLQKENIIDESGMPKERFSAEFPKEGPSILRIQQVVRGDSAAYFCASSPVPTGTTYEQYFGPGTRLTVT.